This T cell receptor (beta chain) was observed in a study of post-analysis software for immune sequencing data. The library was made from cDNA and included unique molecular identifiers. Input of roughly 0.85 to 11 million T cells yielded 400,000 to 550,000 cDNA molecules. TCRdb called the PCR reads again in MiXCR, with one record for every CDR3 protein. The table has under 650,000 distinct CDR3 sequences, 44% seen once. This clonotype was counted between two and nine times. The TCR sequence derives from a girl between 5 and 17 years old with multiple sclerosis. Sequenced sample: blood.

As DNA, the CDR3 is TGTGCCAGCAGTTTGGGGTACGGAAAACTGTTTTTT. It encodes CASSLGYGKLFF. The V gene is TRBV12-3 or TRBV12-4, the J gene TRBJ1-4; D not resolved. Trimming removed 3 bases at V and 10 bases at J, with 9 bases between. This CDR3 comprises 12 residues.